What follows are 28 T cell receptor beta chains derived from one specimen sequenced in a study of identical twins. TCRdb called the 5' RACE reads again in MiXCR, with one record for every CDR3 protein. The top ten hold around 1.6% of the sample, which has nearly 900,000 distinct CDR3 sequences, roughly 12% seen once. The same data also contributed to another study, on yellow fever vaccine responses in identical twins.

The source material was PBMCs. These receptors came from a woman younger than 35 in good health.

This clonotype was found a few times. This chain uses TRBV20-1 with TRBJ2-3; TRBD2 is a possible D gene (6 bases). Trimming pared 1 base from V and 6 bases from J, leaving 14 bases between. The CDR3 sequence is 14 residues long. The germline gives CDR1 DFQATT, CDR2 SNEGSKA (reference sequence). CDR3 in DNA: TGCAGTGCTAGAGCGGCGGGGAAGGATGATACGCAGTATTTT. Its translation: CSARAAGKDDTQYF.

CDR3 DNA sequence: TGTGCCATCACGTCTAGCCCCACCGGGGAGCTGTTTTTT. Translated, it gives CAITSSPTGELFF. The chain is built from TRBV10-3 and TRBJ2-2; D is perhaps TRBD2 (5 bases). V lost 7 bases to trimming and J lost 4 bases, with 10 bases between them. CDR1 and CDR2 from the germline V gene are ENHRY and SYGVKD. The CDR3 extends over 13 amino acids.

This rearrangement joins TRBV19 to TRBJ2-2; weak D call: TRBD1 (5 bases). V lost 7 bases to trimming and J lost 0 bases, with 12 bases between them. This CDR3 is 15 amino acids long. Germline CDR1 and CDR2: LNHDA and SQIVND (reference sequence). This chain's CDR3 is CASMLQGTNTGELFF. Here the CDR3 DNA reads TGTGCCAGTATGTTGCAGGGAACGAACACCGGGGAGCTGTTTTTT.

This clonotype was picked up a small number of times. The chain has TRBV2 and TRBJ2-3; 11 positions match TRBD2. This CDR3 comprises 16 residues. CDR1 SNHLY and CDR2 FYNNEI come from the germline V gene. With 4 bases clipped from V and 2 bases from J, the junction kept 5 bases outside the gene matches. The CDR3 here is CASSVLAGEFTDTQYF. In DNA, the CDR3 is TGTGCCAGCAGTGTACTAGCGGGAGAGTTCACAGATACGCAGTATTTT.

The chain carries TRBV4-1 and TRBJ2-5; D not certain. Germline CDR1 MGHRA, CDR2 YSYEKL. V was trimmed by 2 bases and J by 2 bases, leaving 9 bases between them. CDR3 length equals 14 residues. The CDR3 reads CASSQYSRQETQYF. The CDR3 nucleotides read TGCGCCAGCAGCCAATATTCGCGTCAAGAGACCCAGTACTTC.

This clonotype occurred many times. V usage is TRBV24-1 and J usage is TRBJ2-3; TRBD2 aligns across 13 bases. V was clipped by 4 bases and J by 1 base; unmatched bases: 1. From germline, CDR1 is KGHDR and CDR2 SFDVKD. The CDR3 runs 16 residues. The CDR3 DNA is TGTGCCACCAGTGAAGGACTAGCGGGAGGCACAGATACGCAGTATTTT. This gives the protein CATSEGLAGGTDTQYF.

This clonotype was recorded many times. This sequence joins TRBV12-3 or TRBV12-4 and TRBJ2-2; a weak D match, TRBD2 (5 bases). V dropped 7 bases and J dropped 1 base, with 13 bases sitting between them. This CDR3 contains 15 residues. CDR3 sequence: CASIWTSGNTGELFF. CDR3 sequence (DNA): TGTGCCAGCATCTGGACTTCCGGGAACACCGGGGAGCTGTTTTTT.

V gene TRBV19 combines with J gene TRBJ1-5, with 8 bases fitting TRBD1. Per germline, CDR1 LNHDA and CDR2 SQIVND (reference sequence). V trimming: 2 bases; J trimming: 4 bases; junction bases outside the gene matches: 4. This CDR3 region has 15 residues. CDR3 nucleotides: TGTGCCAGTAGTATACCCGGACAGGGAAATCAGCCCCAGCATTTT. Translation gives CASSIPGQGNQPQHF.

The gene calls are TRBV7-2 and TRBJ2-5; 12 nucleotides match TRBD2. The germline CDR1 and CDR2 sequences are SGHTA and FQGNSA. This CDR3 is built from 19 residues. The V gene end was trimmed by 0 bases and the J gene end by 1 base; junction bases not matched to a gene: 9. The DNA of the CDR3 is TGTGCCAGCAGCTTAGCGGGGGTCGGACTAGCGGGACTCCAAGAGACCCAGTACTTC. Translating it yields CASSLAGVGLAGLQETQYF.

The rearrangement links TRBV15 to TRBJ1-1; D uncertain. The CDR3 runs to 14 residues. The germline CDR1 and CDR2 sequences are LNHNV and YYDKDF (reference sequence). V lost 0 bases to trimming and J lost 4 bases, with 9 bases between them. CDR3 loop: CATSRDPPGTEAFF. The CDR3 DNA reads TGTGCCACCAGCAGAGATCCCCCAGGCACTGAAGCTTTCTTT.

CDR3 residues: CASSYLGTGDYGYTF. The DNA for the CDR3 is TGTGCCAGCAGCTACCTCGGGACAGGGGACTATGGCTACACCTTC. J is TRBJ1-2 and V is TRBV27, with TRBD1 identical over 10 bases. Unmatched junction bases numbered 7, after V lost 6 bases and J lost 3 bases. The CDR3 is 15 residues long. Per germline, CDR1 MNHEY and CDR2 SMNVEV (reference sequence).

The gene calls are TRBV7-3 and TRBJ2-7; D may be TRBD1 or TRBD2 (6 bases each). Germline V gene lookup returns CDR1 SGHTA and CDR2 FQGTGA. The CDR3 spans 15 residues. Trimming took off 0 bases at V and 6 bases at J, with 15 bases between the two ends. The CDR3 here is CASSLTGGTPFEQYF. CDR3 in DNA: TGTGCCAGCAGCTTAACAGGGGGGACACCCTTCGAGCAGTACTTC.

The sample holds a few counts of this clonotype. The gene calls are TRBV2 and TRBJ2-7, with D hard to call. CDR1 and CDR2 (germline): SNHLY, FYNNEI. V dropped 5 bases and J dropped 3 bases, with 5 bases sitting between them. The CDR3 loop spans 11 amino acids. As DNA, the CDR3 is TGTGCCAGCAGTCTGTTCTACGAGCAGTACGTC. This codes for CASSLFYEQYV.

The sample holds many counts of this clonotype. The chain has TRBV29-1 and TRBJ2-4, with D perhaps given as TRBD1 or TRBD2 (5 bases each). In germline, CDR1 is SQVTM, CDR2 ANQGSEA. The CDR3 is 17 amino acids. The V end was cut by 1 base, the J end by 0 bases, with 16 bases between. The CDR3 DNA reads TGCAGCGTTGAAGGGGGTGGGGGAGTTGGAGCCAAAAACATTCAGTACTTC. Translated, it gives CSVEGGGGVGAKNIQYF.

In its sample, this clonotype was seen a few times. This chain connects TRBV6-1 to TRBJ2-5; the D is unclear. CDR3 length: 13 residues. Trimming took off 8 bases at V and 5 bases at J, with 15 bases between the two ends. Germline V gene sequence: CDR1 MNHNS, CDR2 SASEGT. CDR3 nucleotide sequence: TGTGCCAGCGGTCGTACCCGTGGGGAGACCCAGTACTTC. Protein product: CASGRTRGETQYF.

This clonotype was counted only a few times. The rearrangement uses TRBV2 and TRBJ1-1; 7 nucleotides agree with TRBD1. The V segment lost 4 bases and the J segment 2 bases; nucleotides outside the gene matches: 7. The CDR3 length is 15 residues. Germline V gene lookup returns CDR1 SNHLY and CDR2 FYNNEI. The CDR3 nucleotides read TGTGCCAGCAGTGGGAAAGGGACAGTTAACACTGAAGCTTTCTTT. Residues: CASSGKGTVNTEAFF.

In this sample, this clonotype turned up many times. The V and J genes are TRBV12-3 or TRBV12-4 and TRBJ1-5, with D uncertain. Trimming removed 2 bases at V and 6 bases at J, with 11 bases between. This CDR3 has 14 amino acids. Written as DNA, the CDR3 is TGTGCCAGCAGTTTAACAGTTGCGGCTCAGCCCCAGCATTTT. Protein sequence: CASSLTVAAQPQHF.

This clonotype turned up a few times. J is TRBJ2-5 and V is TRBV9, with 8 nucleotides matching TRBD2. The CDR3 length is 17 residues. CDR1 is SGDLS, CDR2 YYNGEE, per germline. With 3 bases clipped from V and 0 bases from J, the junction kept 10 bases outside the gene matches. CDR3 region: CASSEGLAGEYQETQYF. The CDR3 DNA sequence: TGTGCCAGCAGCGAAGGACTAGCAGGGGAGTACCAAGAGACCCAGTACTTC.

There are a few counts of this clonotype. The chain uses TRBV12-3 or TRBV12-4 and TRBJ1-2; 7 bases agree with TRBD1. Trimming took 6 bases from V and 7 from J; bases not matched to a gene: 11. The CDR3 is 14 amino acids. The CDR3 loop is CASRPPGGKGGYTF. CDR3 nucleotide sequence: TGTGCCAGCAGGCCCCCAGGGGGGAAGGGTGGCTACACCTTC.

The chain couples TRBV10-3 to TRBJ1-1; no definite D call. Trimming took off 10 bases at V and 0 bases at J, with 12 bases between the two ends. The CDR3 spans 13 residues. Germline V CDR1 and CDR2: ENHRY, SYGVKD. CDR3 DNA sequence: TGTGCCAGCAACGGTGGGATGAACACTGAAGCTTTCTTT. It codes for CASNGGMNTEAFF.

This clonotype has just a few counts. The chain joins TRBV10-3 to TRBJ2-1; D is possibly TRBD1 or TRBD2 (5 bases each). Germline V gives CDR1 ENHRY, CDR2 SYGVKD. CDR3 size: 13 residues. V lost 6 bases and J lost 9, with 15 bases in between. Written as DNA, the CDR3 is TGTGCCATCAGAGCTAGCCAGGGTGGTGAGCAGTTCTTC. Protein: CAIRASQGGEQFF.

This clonotype was picked up a small number of times. The genes are TRBV7-2 and TRBJ2-3; 9 bases fit TRBD2. With 0 bases clipped from V and 6 bases from J, the junction kept 4 bases outside the gene matches. The CDR3 is 15 amino acids. Germline V gene lookup returns CDR1 SGHTA and CDR2 FQGNSA. CDR3 amino acids: CASSLAVAGADTQYF. The CDR3 nucleotides are TGTGCCAGCAGCTTAGCGGTAGCGGGAGCGGATACGCAGTATTTT.

This clonotype was seen repeatedly, ten times or more. The chain carries TRBV20-1 and TRBJ2-7, with 10 nucleotides matching TRBD1. From germline, CDR1 is DFQATT and CDR2 SNEGSKA (reference sequence). The CDR3 spans 14 residues. Trimming cost V 5 bases and J 3 bases; bases outside gene matches: 7. The CDR3 DNA reads TGCAGTGCTCCTCGGACAGGGGGTGTCTACGAGCAGTACTTC. Translating it yields CSAPRTGGVYEQYF.

The chain employs TRBV10-1 and TRBJ1-2, with a weak D call TRBD1 (5 bases). The CDR3 covers 16 residues. Trimming took off 2 bases at V and 5 bases at J, with 18 bases between the two ends. From germline, CDR1 is WNHNN and CDR2 SYGVQD (reference sequence). CDR3 nucleotide sequence: TGCGCCAGCAGTGAGGCAGGGCGCGGGGGGTCATATGGCTACACCTTC. This translates into CASSEAGRGGSYGYTF.

V and J are TRBV3-1 and TRBJ1-5; 8 bases line up with TRBD1. Trimming cost V 2 bases and J 5 bases; bases outside gene matches: 8. CDR1 and CDR2 from the germline V gene are LGHDT and YNNKEL (reference sequence). The CDR3 has 16 amino acids. CDR3 protein: CASSQTLQGAHQPQHF. Written as DNA, the CDR3 is TGTGCCAGCAGCCAAACCCTTCAGGGGGCCCATCAGCCCCAGCATTTT.

The chain couples TRBV5-1 to TRBJ2-5; 11 nucleotides align to TRBD2. This CDR3 spans 16 amino acids. V was clipped by 1 base and J by 4 bases; unmatched bases: 6. Germline loops: CDR1 SGHRS, CDR2 YFSETQ. CDR3 in DNA: TGCGCCAGCAGCTTGATGGGACTAGCGGAACCAGAGACCCAGTACTTC. Translated, it gives CASSLMGLAEPETQYF.

This clonotype turned up a few times. The chain uses TRBV6-5 and TRBJ2-5; D perhaps matches TRBD2 (5 bases). CDR1 is MNHEY and CDR2 is SVGAGI in the germline V gene. This CDR3 is 15 amino acids long. V lost 5 bases and J lost 0, with 13 bases in between. The CDR3 bases are TGTGCCAGCAGTCACGGTCTCGGGGACCAAGAGACCCAGTACTTC. Protein product: CASSHGLGDQETQYF.

This clonotype came up a few times. This chain links TRBV18 with TRBJ2-7, with D tentatively TRBD1 or TRBD2 (5 bases each). The V gene lost 3 bases and the J gene lost 0 bases, with 9 bases spanning the gap. The length of the CDR3 is 14 residues. Germline CDR1 and CDR2: KGHSH and LQKENI. Here the CDR3 reads CASSPRDGSYEQYF. Written as DNA, the CDR3 is TGTGCCAGCTCACCTCGGGACGGCTCCTACGAGCAGTACTTC.